The clone carrying this T cell receptor beta chain has just a few counts. Its matching antigen is unknown. TCR alpha and beta CDR3 regions were amplified from RNA using iRepertoire nested multiplex PCR. Tissue mRNA or PBMC total RNA, about 90-450 ng, went into one-step reverse transcription and amplification. TCRdb reprocessed the multiplex PCR reads with MiXCR, giving one entry per CDR3 protein. The sample holds approximately 45,000 distinct CDR3 sequences, about a fifth seen once. This CDR3 has 17 amino acids. V lost 0 bases, J lost 2 bases, and 8 bases stayed unmatched. Germline CDR1 MGHRA, CDR2 YSYEKL. These data originate in a study of glioma-infiltrating T cells. Study conclusions and caveats: Tissue-blood divergence was below expectation in non-neoplastic patients, above in gliomas. Only very few CDR3 sequences appeared in both tissue and blood.

This TCR derives from a human donor with low-grade glioma or glioblastoma, undergoing nonglioma brain surgery, or in good health (not recorded which). The chain links TRBV4-1 to TRBJ2-7; 9 positions match TRBD2. The specimen was glioma tissue, nonneoplastic brain tissue, or PBMCs (not recorded which). Written as DNA, the CDR3 is TGCGCCAGCAGCCAAGATTTAATACTAGCGGGTCCCTACGAGCAGTACTTC. This gives the protein CASSQDLILAGPYEQYF.